These T cell receptor beta chains were read from a single sample in a study of blood T cell repertoires in COVID-19. This table comes from immunoSEQ multiplex PCR, and its TCRdb copy is limited to in-frame clones, with some not included. This table has 55,000 to 75,000 clones, 86% appearing once. Sequencing was performed on peripheral blood. These receptors came from a man in his fifties with acute or convalescent COVID-19. Both conserved end residues are part of each CDR3. D genes are given only for firm matches. Clone size is not always given. Where it is, it says once, few, many or a class for expanded clones.

size,D,V,J,DNA,CDR3
NA,TRBD1,TRBV19,TRBJ1-5,TGTGCCAGTAGTTCAGGACAGGGGGATCAGCCCCAGCATTTT,CASSSGQGDQPQHF
once,TRBD1,TRBV3-1/TRBV3-2,TRBJ2-3,TGTGCCAGCAGCCTAAATTACAGGGGGCTAGGAACAGATACGCAGTATTTT,CASSLNYRGLGTDTQYF
NA,NA,TRBV7-8,TRBJ2-5,TGTGCCAGCACCACACGATGGCTAGCCCAAGAGACCCAGTACTTC,CASTTRWLAQETQYF
NA,TRBD1,TRBV3-1/TRBV3-2,TRBJ1-1,TGTGCCAGCAGCACCCGGACAGGGGAGGAGGCTGAAGCTTTCTTT,CASSTRTGEEAEAFF
NA,TRBD2,TRBV10-3,TRBJ2-3,TGTGCCATTGGAGAGACTAGCGGGAGGGCCCCAGATACGCAGTATTTT,CAIGETSGRAPDTQYF
NA,TRBD1,TRBV19,TRBJ2-7,TGTGCCAGTACCATCACCTCGGGACAGGGGTACGAGCAGTACTTC,CASTITSGQGYEQYF
many,NA,TRBV7-9,TRBJ2-3,TGTGCCAGCAGCCCCCGAGGCCCAGATACGCAGTATTTT,CASSPRGPDTQYF
NA,NA,TRBV27,TRBJ1-5,TGTGCCAGCAGTTCCCACCTAACTAGCAATCAGCCCCAGCATTTT,CASSSHLTSNQPQHF
NA,TRBD2,TRBV19,TRBJ2-7,TGTGCCAGTAGTCCGGCGGGAGGGGGGTACGAGCAGTACTTC,CASSPAGGGYEQYF
NA,NA,TRBV9,TRBJ1-3,TGTGCCAGCAGCATAGAGTCCTACTCTGGAAACACCATATATTTT,CASSIESYSGNTIYF
NA,TRBD1,TRBV13,TRBJ1-5,TGTGCCAGCAGCTCGGCTCGGGACAGGGGGAATCAGCCCCAGCATTTT,CASSSARDRGNQPQHF
NA,NA,TRBV7-3,TRBJ2-3,TGTGCCAGCAGCTTAAGTTTAGGCACAGATACGCAGTATTTT,CASSLSLGTDTQYF
few,TRBD2,TRBV11-3,TRBJ2-1,TGTGCCAGCACCCGGCGGGAGGGTGCCTCCTACAATGAGCAGTTCTTC,CASTRREGASYNEQFF
NA,TRBD1,TRBV7-6,TRBJ1-3,TGTGCCAGCAGCTACCTCAAAGGGACAGGCCAGGGTGGAAACACCATATATTTT,CASSYLKGTGQGGNTIYF
NA,TRBD2,TRBV28,TRBJ2-1,TGTGCCAGCAGTTTACCCTCATTGCTAGCGGGGGATGGGGATGAGCAGTTCTTC,CASSLPSLLAGDGDEQFF
NA,NA,TRBV5-8,TRBJ1-6,TGTGCCAGCACCCTTTCCGGGAGCTCCTATAATTCACCCCTCCACTTT,CASTLSGSSYNSPLHF
NA,NA,TRBV30,TRBJ2-3,TGTGCCTGGAGTGCTGCGGGAAGGGCAGATACGCAGTATTTT,CAWSAAGRADTQYF
once,TRBD2,TRBV18,TRBJ2-1,TGTGCCAGCTCACCCCCATTAGCGGGGGAGCAGTTCTTC,CASSPPLAGEQFF
NA,NA,TRBV9,TRBJ2-1,TGTGCCAGCAGCGTAGATACCCCGGGTGGTTACAATGAGCAGTTCTTC,CASSVDTPGGYNEQFF
NA,TRBD1,TRBV11-2,TRBJ2-7,TGTGCCAGCAGCTCAACCCTCTACAGGGGTTTC,CASSSTLYRGF
few,NA,TRBV10-3,TRBJ2-7,TGTGCCATCAGTGATGACTATGGGTTCGAGCAGTACTTC,CAISDDYGFEQYF
once,NA,TRBV7-2,TRBJ2-1,TGTGCCAGCAGCGCGCGAGGGGGTGAGCAGTTCTTC,CASSARGGEQFF
few,NA,TRBV4-1,TRBJ2-7,TGCGCCAGCAGCTCCAAGGAAGGGGGTGGCTACGAGCAGTACTTC,CASSSKEGGGYEQYF
few,TRBD2,TRBV6-1,TRBJ2-1,TGTGCCAGCAGTGGGACTAGCGGGGACTCCTACAATGAGCAGTTCTTC,CASSGTSGDSYNEQFF
NA,NA,TRBV5-1,TRBJ1-2,TGCGCCAGCAGCTTGTCTTGGGGCGGGGAAGCAGATGGCTACACCTTC,CASSLSWGGEADGYTF
NA,TRBD1,TRBV2,TRBJ2-2,TGTGCCAGCAGTGCTGACAGGGCAAACACCGGGGAGCTGTTTTTT,CASSADRANTGELFF
NA,TRBD2,TRBV4-1,TRBJ2-1,TGCGCCAGCAGCCAACAGGCCGGGACTAGCGGTTACAATGAGCAGTTCTTC,CASSQQAGTSGYNEQFF
NA,TRBD2,TRBV5-1,TRBJ2-7,TGCGCCAGCAGCTTAGGGACTAGCAGTGTCGTCGGCGAGCAGTACTTC,CASSLGTSSVVGEQYF
NA,TRBD2,TRBV6-5,TRBJ2-7,TGTGCCAGCAGCGGTAGCGGGAGCTCCTACGAGCAGTACTTC,CASSGSGSSYEQYF
NA,TRBD2,TRBV5-1,TRBJ2-3,TGCGCCAGCAGCTTGGTAGCGGGGGCCACAGATACGCAGTATTTT,CASSLVAGATDTQYF
few,NA,TRBV6-2/TRBV6-3,TRBJ1-2,TGTGCCAGCAGTTACTCTGAGGTGTCAGTTCGGGGCTACACCTTC,CASSYSEVSVRGYTF
NA,NA,TRBV7-3,TRBJ2-6,TGTGCCAGCAGCTCGAGGGGAGGTGGGGCCAACGTCCTGACTTTC,CASSSRGGGANVLTF
NA,TRBD1,TRBV5-1,TRBJ1-3,TGCGCCAGCAGCTTGGCCGGCATGGACAGGGGAGTAAACACCATATATTTT,CASSLAGMDRGVNTIYF
NA,TRBD1,TRBV7-9,TRBJ2-7,TGTGCCAGCCGACGTCCGGGACAGGGAATCTACGAGCAGTACTTC,CASRRPGQGIYEQYF
NA,TRBD2,TRBV19,TRBJ2-7,TGTGCCAGTAATCAAGTAGCGGGGGGGCCGTCCTACGAGCAGTACTTC,CASNQVAGGPSYEQYF
NA,NA,TRBV6-6,TRBJ1-3,TGTGCCTCAGGAGGAGGCGGAAACACCATATATTTT,CASGGGGNTIYF
NA,TRBD1,TRBV20-1,TRBJ1-1,TGCAGTGCTAGTATAATCAGGGGGACTGAAGCTTTCTTT,CSASIIRGTEAFF
NA,TRBD1,TRBV19,TRBJ2-1,TGTGCCAGTAGTCGCTGGACAGGGGCCGGTAATGAGCAGTTCTTC,CASSRWTGAGNEQFF
once,TRBD1,TRBV5-1,TRBJ1-1,TGCGCCAGCAGCAATGAGGGCGACAGGGCTACAGCTTTCTTT,CASSNEGDRATAFF
once,TRBD1,TRBV5-1,TRBJ2-2,TGCGCCAGCAGCTCGATGACAGGGGGGGCCGGGGAGCTGTTTTTT,CASSSMTGGAGELFF
NA,TRBD1,TRBV19,TRBJ1-2,TGTGCCAGTAGTAACCGGGACAGGAATGGCTACACCTTC,CASSNRDRNGYTF
NA,TRBD2,TRBV30,TRBJ2-7,TGTGCCTGGAGTCGGCTAGCGGGAGGGATAAACGAGCAGTACTTC,CAWSRLAGGINEQYF
once,TRBD1,TRBV27,TRBJ2-5,TGTGCCAGCAGTGCCCGGGACAGGGAAGTCCAAGAGACCCAGTACTTC,CASSARDREVQETQYF
NA,TRBD1,TRBV19,TRBJ2-1,TGTGCCAGTAAGAGGACAGGGGCATGGGGCAATGAGCAGTTCTTC,CASKRTGAWGNEQFF
NA,TRBD2,TRBV6-5,TRBJ2-7,TGTGCCAGCAGTTTACTAGCGGGGGGGGGCGACGAGCAGTACTTC,CASSLLAGGGDEQYF
NA,TRBD1,TRBV28,TRBJ1-1,TGTGCCAGCAGTTTCCGGGACAGGGGTAGCACTGAAGCTTTCTTT,CASSFRDRGSTEAFF
once,TRBD1,TRBV7-8,TRBJ1-2,TGTGCCAGCAGCATGAAGGGACAGGGGGGAGGCTACACCTTC,CASSMKGQGGGYTF
once,NA,TRBV5-5,TRBJ1-1,TGTGCCAGCAGCACCGGGACAGAAGCTTTCTTT,CASSTGTEAFF
NA,NA,TRBV6-1,TRBJ2-5,TGTGCCAGCAGTTCTGGCGGGTCGGGAGAGACCCAGTACTTC,CASSSGGSGETQYF
NA,NA,TRBV19,TRBJ2-7,TGTGCCAGTAGTATTGGCATCTCAAAGTACTTC,CASSIGISKYF
NA,TRBD1,TRBV4-2,TRBJ2-2,TGTGCCAGCAGCCAAGAGACCAGGGGGCTGGCCGGGGAGCTGTTTTTT,CASSQETRGLAGELFF
NA,NA,TRBV2,TRBJ1-2,TGTGCCAGCAGTGAACAACAGGGTAACTATGGCTACACCTTC,CASSEQQGNYGYTF
NA,NA,TRBV19,TRBJ2-1,TGTGCCAGTACTCAACACGGTGCCCTTGCGGATGAGCAGTTCTTC,CASTQHGALADEQFF